This TCR beta chain was recovered during a study of cytomegalovirus exposure and HLA in healthy donors. Germline CDR1 reads SGHDT; CDR2 reads YYEEEE. The CDR3 sequence is 16 residues long. V was cut by 4 bases and J by 5 bases, with 19 bases left in between. The PCR ran on 60 Vbeta and 13 Jbeta primers. The protocol was immunoSEQ multiplex PCR, while the TCRdb copy is restricted to in-frame clones and leaves out a portion. The data show some 200,000 clones, about an eighth seen once. The J gene is TRBJ2-1, the V gene TRBV5-6, with unresolved D. The material sequenced was PBMCs. This clonotype originated in a man aged 50-59 years in good health and CMV-seropositive. CDR3 bases: TGTGCCAGCAGCGGTCCCCCGTTCACAACGAACAATGAGCAGTTCTTC. This gives the protein CASSGPPFTTNNEQFF.